A selection of T cell receptor beta chains follows, all from one sample in a study of technical replicates of blood from a handful of donors. Measured with immunoSEQ multiplex PCR; TCRdb has only the in-frame clones, and not every one. The sample shows about 97,000 clones, 95% to 96% of them seen only once. The sample consisted of T cells isolated from PBMCs. Receptors originate from a human donor in good health. The CDR3 runs from the conserved cysteine through the conserved F or W. D genes are given only for firm matches. The size field is filled for only some rows; it gives once, few, many or a size class.

>.|.|TRBJ2-6|TRBV7-9
TGTGCCAGCAGCTTCGGTTCTGGGGCCAACGTCCTGACTTTC
CASSFGSGANVLTF
>.|once|TRBJ2-5|TRBV5-1
TGCGCCAGCAGCTTTTTTCGACAGTCCCAAGAGACCCAGTACTTC
CASSFFRQSQETQYF
>TRBD1|.|TRBJ2-7|TRBV5-4
TGTGCCAGCAGCCACTTCGGGACAGCTGTGTACGAGCAGTACTTC
CASSHFGTAVYEQYF
>.|.|TRBJ2-7|TRBV5-1
TGCGCCAGCAGCCCAATGGGGGGGGCACGGTACGAGCAGTACTTC
CASSPMGGARYEQYF
>.|.|TRBJ2-7|TRBV5-4
TGTGCCAGCAACTGGGGGGGCGGCGAGCAGTACTTC
CASNWGGGEQYF
>TRBD2|.|TRBJ2-1|TRBV5-1
TGCGCCAGCAGCTTGGGCGGGAGTTATAATGAGCAGTTCTTC
CASSLGGSYNEQFF
>.|.|TRBJ2-7|TRBV28
TGTGCCAGCAGTTTTTTGTCCGCAGTCTACGAGCAGTACTTC
CASSFLSAVYEQYF
>.|.|TRBJ2-7|TRBV5-4
TGTGCCAGCAGTGTGAGGCGGGACTTGGACGAGCAGTACTTC
CASSVRRDLDEQYF
>TRBD1|.|TRBJ1-1|TRBV4-3
TGCGCCAGCAGGTTGGACAGGGGGCGGAACACTGAAGCTTTCTTT
CASRLDRGRNTEAFF
>TRBD1|.|TRBJ1-2|TRBV6-5
TGTGCCAGCAAGACAGGGGCCGGCTACACCTTC
CASKTGAGYTF
>.|.|TRBJ2-7|TRBV27
TGTGCCAGCAGCGTCGGGGGAAGCTCCTACGAGCAGTACTTC
CASSVGGSSYEQYF
>.|.|TRBJ1-2|TRBV19
TGTGCCAGTAGTATATCCTCATTCAACGAACTTTCCTATGGCTACACCTTC
CASSISSFNELSYGYTF
>.|.|TRBJ1-1|TRBV28
TGTGCCAGCACCCTCCTTGGTGAGGCTGAAGCTTTCTTT
CASTLLGEAEAFF
>TRBD2|.|TRBJ2-7|TRBV7-9
TGTGCCAGCAGCAAAGGGACTAGCGATGAATCCTACGAGCAGTACTTC
CASSKGTSDESYEQYF
>TRBD1|.|TRBJ2-1|TRBV30
TGTGCCTGGAATGAAGGACAGGTATACAATGAGCAGTTCTTC
CAWNEGQVYNEQFF
>TRBD2|few|TRBJ2-1|TRBV7-2
TGTGCCAGCAGCTTAGACGGTAGCGGGAGAGTGAATGAGCAGTTCTTC
CASSLDGSGRVNEQFF